A single T cell receptor beta chain is shown here with its context. Its target is unknown. Germline CDR1 and CDR2: DFQATT and SNEGSKA (reference sequence). Trimming took off 0 bases at V and 0 bases at J, with 15 bases between the two ends. This CDR3 region has 17 residues. This specimen comes from a study of early T cells in non-severe SARS-CoV-2 infection. Whole-study findings and limits: Anti-spike CD8 responses were favored by VDJdb matching, which missed private and CD4 specificities.

One entry per CDR3 protein results from TCRdb running MiXCR on the 5' RACE reads. Here the sample spans 100,000 to 140,000 distinct CDR3 sequences, roughly 10% being singletons. The rearrangement uses TRBV20-1 and TRBJ2-1; D is undetermined. This clonotype originated in an adult who was a healthcare worker with PCR-confirmed SARS-CoV-2 infection or an uninfected control (not recorded which). Sequenced input: whole blood. This chain's CDR3 is CSARDQGVWASYNEQFF. CDR3 DNA: TGCAGTGCTAGAGATCAAGGCGTGTGGGCCTCCTACAATGAGCAGTTCTTC.